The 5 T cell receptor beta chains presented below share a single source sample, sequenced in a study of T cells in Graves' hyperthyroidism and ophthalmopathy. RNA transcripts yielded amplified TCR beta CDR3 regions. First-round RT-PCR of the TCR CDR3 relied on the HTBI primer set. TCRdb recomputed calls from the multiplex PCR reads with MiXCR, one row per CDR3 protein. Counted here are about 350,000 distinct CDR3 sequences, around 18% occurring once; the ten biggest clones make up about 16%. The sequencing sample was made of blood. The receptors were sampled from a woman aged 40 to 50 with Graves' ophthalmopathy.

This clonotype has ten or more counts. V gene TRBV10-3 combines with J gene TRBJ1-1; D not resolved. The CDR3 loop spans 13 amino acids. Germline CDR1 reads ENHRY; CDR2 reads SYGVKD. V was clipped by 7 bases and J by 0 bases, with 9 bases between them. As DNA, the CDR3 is TGTGCCATCACCCCGACGGTGAACACTGAAGCTTTCTTT. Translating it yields CAITPTVNTEAFF.

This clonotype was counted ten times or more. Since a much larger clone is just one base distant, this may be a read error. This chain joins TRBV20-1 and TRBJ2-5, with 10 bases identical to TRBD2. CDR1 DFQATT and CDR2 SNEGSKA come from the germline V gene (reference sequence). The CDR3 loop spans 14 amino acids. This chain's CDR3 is CNARIAGGSETQYF. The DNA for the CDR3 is TGCAATGCTAGAATAGCGGGAGGTAGTGAGACCCAGTACTTC.

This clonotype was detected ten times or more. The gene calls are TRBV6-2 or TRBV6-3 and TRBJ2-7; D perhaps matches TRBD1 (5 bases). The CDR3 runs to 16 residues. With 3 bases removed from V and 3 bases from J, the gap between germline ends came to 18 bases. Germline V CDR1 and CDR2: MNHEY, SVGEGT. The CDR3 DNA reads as TGTGCCAGCAGTTATCCCTTCGGTGAAGGGGTCTACGAGCAGTACTTC. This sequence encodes CASSYPFGEGVYEQYF.

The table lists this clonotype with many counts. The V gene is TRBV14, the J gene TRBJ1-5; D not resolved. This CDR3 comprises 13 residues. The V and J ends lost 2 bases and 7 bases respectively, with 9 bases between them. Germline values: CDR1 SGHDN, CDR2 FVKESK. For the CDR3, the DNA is TGTGCCAGCAGCCAATCCTCTGGCCAGCCCCAGCATTTT. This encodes CASSQSSGQPQHF. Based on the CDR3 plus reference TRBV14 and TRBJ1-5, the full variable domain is EAGVTQFPSHSVIEKGQTVTLRCDPISGHDNLYWYRRVMGKEIKFLLHFVKESKQDESGMPNNRFLAERTGGTYSTLKVQPAELEDSGVYFCASSQSSGQPQHFGDGTRLSIL.

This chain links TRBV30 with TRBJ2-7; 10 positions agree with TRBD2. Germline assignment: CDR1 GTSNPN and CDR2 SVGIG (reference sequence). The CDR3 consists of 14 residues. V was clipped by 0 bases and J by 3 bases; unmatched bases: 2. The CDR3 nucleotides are TGTGCCTGGAGTGTGCCTAGCGGGAGCTACGAGCAGTACTTC. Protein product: CAWSVPSGSYEQYF.